This T cell receptor (beta chain) was captured in a study of T cell changes during pregnancy in multiple sclerosis. The CDR3 spans 15 residues. The germline CDR1 and CDR2 sequences are SGHKS and YYEKEE (reference sequence). V was cut by 7 bases and J by 0 bases, with 15 bases left in between. Profiled with immunoSEQ multiplex PCR; TCRdb holds only in-frame clones, not every one. This sample yields approximately 70,000 clones, of which 75% to 95% are seen a single time; about 0.7% belongs to the top ten. The gene calls are TRBV5-5 and TRBJ2-3; D perhaps matches TRBD1 (6 bases). The clonotype originates from a female donor in good health, enrolled as a control in a pregnancy study. The source material was peripheral blood, sampled in the third trimester of pregnancy. The CDR3 nucleotides are TGTGCCAGCTGGGGGCAAAGACCTAGCACAGATACGCAGTATTTT. This gives the protein CASWGQRPSTDTQYF. Full variable domain (outside the CDR3, taken from reference TRBV5-5 and TRBJ2-3): DAGVTQSPTHLIKTRGQQVTLRCSPISGHKSVSWYQQVLGQGPQFIFQYYEKEERGRGNFPDRFSARQFPNYSSELNVNALLLGDSALYLCASWGQRPSTDTQYFGPGTRLTVL.